This TCR beta chain was sequenced in a study of T cell repertoires and HLA-DP antigens (dated by TCRdb to 2017 to 2018). With regard to the full study: The study used an in vitro model of CD4+ T cell alloreactivity in which transduced HeLa cells presented allogeneic HLA-DP. Of the three donors, two were male and one was female, with ages ranging from the 18-to-29 band to the 60-to-69 band. The average DNA input was around 240 ng for sorted CD137+CD4+ samples versus roughly 1,100 ng for pre-culture CD4+ samples. Compared with self, one alloantigen differed at one amino acid in the peptide-binding groove and the other differed at around eleven, modelling structurally similar versus dissimilar alloantigens. Study-wide findings and limitations: The study was limited by having only a few donors, by relying on a non-physiological HeLa antigen-presenting system, and by using total CD4+ responder cells. Separate analysis of naive and memory CD4+ repertoires was not performed. Similar clonality (approximately 0.36) was observed for sorted CD137+ cells against both alloantigens, and this clonality was much higher than that observed in pre-culture samples (approximately 0.041). Clones undetected before culture had an average cumulative frequency of around 35% against one allele and around 48% against the other.

Magnetic bead negative selection was used to isolate untouched CD4+ T cells from Ficoll-separated PBMC, with purity averaging about 98%. Untouched CD4+ T cells were isolated with magnetic beads from Ficoll-separated PBMC, and a purity of approximately 98% was reached with negligible CD8+ contamination. Peripheral blood mononuclear cells came from the buffy coats of a few healthy blood donors. Each of the three donors was CMV seronegative. Genomic DNA was extracted with the DNeasy Blood & Tissue Kit. Genomic DNA from sorted CD137+CD4+ cells and from pre-culture CD4+ baseline samples of each subject was subjected to TCRB sequencing. Reading from cysteine to phenylalanine, the CDR3 counts 15 amino acids. Only CDR3 DNA is held: 45 bases, read in frame from base 1. Trimming at the junction amounts to 3 bases on V and 1 base on J, and the germline ends lie 9 bases apart. CDR1 MGHRA and CDR2 YSYEKL are derived from the germline V gene.

As to this clone: There is no known antigen for this receptor. No base qualities exist here, and no much larger clone lies one base off it.

TCRB CDR3 regions were amplified with the immunoSEQ multiplex PCR using forward primers for 54 TRBV segments and reverse primers for 13 TRBJ segments. Deep resolution, with a target of approximately 190,000 T cell genomes, was applied to the sequencing of pre-culture CD4+ samples. Sequencing of the amplicons on an Illumina HiSeq System generated 87 bp reads spanning the CDR3. In the authors' own workflow: Correction for PCR and sequencing errors was applied to reads, and CDR3 regions were defined through alignment to IMGT reference sequences. Synthetic template pools were used to estimate counts of templates and unique rearrangements. Clonality was computed by subtracting Pielou's evenness from 1. The Daley-Smith estimator was used to estimate richness. Morisita's index served as the measure of repertoire overlap. Clones present in cultured samples but not detected in the pre-culture repertoire of the same donor were defined as low-abundance clones. TCRdb took over this immuneACCESS table, retaining in-frame rearrangements with V and J assigned. Such tables are incomplete; in checked studies, under half of the missing clones stem from an unresolved V gene, and the remainder is unexplained. The DNA gave D and trimming, while V, J and clone size come from that table. This sample holds some 110,000 clones; around 93% were observed only once. Approximately 0.25% of the sample goes to the ten largest clones.

The chain uses TRBV4-1 and TRBJ2-2; the D segment cannot be called with confidence. This TCR was recovered from a young woman in good health and CMV-seronegative. The sequencing sample was made of CD4+ T cells from PBMCs. The CDR3 protein sequence reads: CASSQNRGNTGELFF. The nucleotide sequence reads as follows: TGCGCCAGCAGCCAGAACAGAGGGAACACCGGGGAGCTGTTTTTT.